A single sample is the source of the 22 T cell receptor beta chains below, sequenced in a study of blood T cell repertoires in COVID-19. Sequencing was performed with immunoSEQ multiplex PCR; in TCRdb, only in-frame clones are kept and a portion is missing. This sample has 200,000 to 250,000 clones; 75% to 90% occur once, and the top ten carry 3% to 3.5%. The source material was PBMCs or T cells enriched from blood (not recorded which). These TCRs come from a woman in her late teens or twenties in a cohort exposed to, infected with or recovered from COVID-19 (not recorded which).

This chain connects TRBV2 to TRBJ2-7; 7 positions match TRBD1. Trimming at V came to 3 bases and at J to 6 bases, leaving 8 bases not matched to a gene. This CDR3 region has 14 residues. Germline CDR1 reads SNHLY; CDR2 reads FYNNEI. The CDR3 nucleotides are TGTGCCAGCAGTGAGAACAGGGGAGTCGGCGAGCAGTACTTC. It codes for CASSENRGVGEQYF.

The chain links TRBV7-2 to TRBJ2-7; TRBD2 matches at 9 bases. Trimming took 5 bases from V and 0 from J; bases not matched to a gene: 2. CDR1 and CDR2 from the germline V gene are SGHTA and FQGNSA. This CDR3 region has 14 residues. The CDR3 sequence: CASSPSGASYEQYF. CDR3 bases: TGTGCCAGCAGCCCTAGCGGGGCCTCCTACGAGCAGTACTTC.

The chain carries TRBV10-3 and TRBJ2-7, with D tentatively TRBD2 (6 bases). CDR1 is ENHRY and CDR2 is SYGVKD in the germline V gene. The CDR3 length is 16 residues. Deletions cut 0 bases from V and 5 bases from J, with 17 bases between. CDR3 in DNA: TGTGCCATCAGTGAGTCGCGGGACTCTCCTATTGACGAGCAGTACTTC. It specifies CAISESRDSPIDEQYF.

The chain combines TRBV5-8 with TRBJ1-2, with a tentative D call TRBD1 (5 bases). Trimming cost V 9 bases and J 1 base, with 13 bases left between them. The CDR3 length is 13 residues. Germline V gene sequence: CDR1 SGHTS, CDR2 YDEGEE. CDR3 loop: CATQAGFNYGYTF. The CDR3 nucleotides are TGTGCCACACAGGCGGGGTTTAACTATGGCTACACCTTC.

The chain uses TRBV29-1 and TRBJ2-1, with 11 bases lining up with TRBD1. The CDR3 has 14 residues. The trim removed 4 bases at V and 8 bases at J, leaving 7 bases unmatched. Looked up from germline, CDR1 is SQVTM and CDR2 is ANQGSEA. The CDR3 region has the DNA TGCAGCGTTGTATCCGGGACAGGGGGGGATGAGCAGTTCTTC. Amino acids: CSVVSGTGGDEQFF.

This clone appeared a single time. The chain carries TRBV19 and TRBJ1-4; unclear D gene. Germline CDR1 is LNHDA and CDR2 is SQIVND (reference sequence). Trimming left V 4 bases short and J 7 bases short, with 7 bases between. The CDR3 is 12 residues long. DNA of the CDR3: TGTGCCAGTAGTAGACTCGGTGAAAAACTGTTTTTT. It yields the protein CASSRLGEKLFF.

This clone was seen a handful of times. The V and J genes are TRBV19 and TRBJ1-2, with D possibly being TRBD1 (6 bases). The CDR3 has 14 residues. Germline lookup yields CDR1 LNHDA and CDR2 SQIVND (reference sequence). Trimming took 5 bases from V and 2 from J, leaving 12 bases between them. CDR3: CASSYGQRNYGYTF. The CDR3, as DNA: TGTGCCAGTAGTTACGGACAGCGAAACTATGGCTACACCTTC.

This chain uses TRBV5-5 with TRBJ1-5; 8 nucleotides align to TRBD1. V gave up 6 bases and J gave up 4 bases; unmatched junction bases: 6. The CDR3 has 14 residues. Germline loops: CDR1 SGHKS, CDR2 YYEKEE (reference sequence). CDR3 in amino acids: CASTMTGANQPQHF. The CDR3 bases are TGTGCCAGCACCATGACAGGGGCTAATCAGCCCCAGCATTTT.

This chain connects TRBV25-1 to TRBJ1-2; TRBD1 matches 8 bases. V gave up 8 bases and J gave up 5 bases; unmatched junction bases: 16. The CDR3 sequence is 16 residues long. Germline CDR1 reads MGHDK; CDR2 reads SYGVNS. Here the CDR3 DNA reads TGTGCCAGCCGGGGGGCTGGACAGGGAGGAGGGTATGGCTACACCTTC. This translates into CASRGAGQGGGYGYTF.

DNA of the CDR3: TGTGCCAGCAGTTTAGCGGCCACAGATACGCAGTATTTT. It yields the protein CASSLAATDTQYF. The V call is TRBV5-6, the J call TRBJ2-3; D might be TRBD2 (6 bases). V was trimmed by 5 bases and J by 2 bases, leaving 9 bases between them. The CDR3 runs to 13 residues. Germline V gene sequence: CDR1 SGHDT, CDR2 YYEEEE.

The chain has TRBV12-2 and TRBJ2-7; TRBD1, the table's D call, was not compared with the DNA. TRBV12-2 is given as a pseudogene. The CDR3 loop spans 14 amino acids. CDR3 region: CASRLSFGQGEQYF. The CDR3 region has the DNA TGTGCAAGTCGCTTGAGTTTTGGGCAGGGCGAGCAGTACTTC.

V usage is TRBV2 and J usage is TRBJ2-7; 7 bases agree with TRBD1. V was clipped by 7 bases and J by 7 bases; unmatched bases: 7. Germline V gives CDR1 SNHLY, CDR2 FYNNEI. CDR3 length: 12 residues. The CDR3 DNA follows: TGTGCCAGCACTCAGGGGGTAGGAGAGCAGTACTTC. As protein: CASTQGVGEQYF.

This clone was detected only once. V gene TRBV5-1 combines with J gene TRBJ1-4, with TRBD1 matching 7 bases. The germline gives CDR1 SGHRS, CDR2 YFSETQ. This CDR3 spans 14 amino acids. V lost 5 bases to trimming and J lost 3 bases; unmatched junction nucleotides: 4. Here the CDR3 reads CASRIQGSNEKLFF. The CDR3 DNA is TGCGCCAGCAGAATACAGGGGTCTAATGAAAAACTGTTTTTT.

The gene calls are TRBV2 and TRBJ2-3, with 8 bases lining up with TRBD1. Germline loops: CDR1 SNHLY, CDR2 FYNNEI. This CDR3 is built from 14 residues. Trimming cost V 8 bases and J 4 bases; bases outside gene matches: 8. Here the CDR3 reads CASLRQGTSDTQYF. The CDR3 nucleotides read TGTGCCAGCCTTCGACAGGGGACGTCAGATACGCAGTATTTT. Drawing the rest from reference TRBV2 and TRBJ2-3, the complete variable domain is EPEVTQTPSHQVTQMGQEVILRCVPISNHLYFYWYRQILGQKVEFLVSFYNNEISEKSEIFDDQFSVERPDGSNFTLKIRSTKLEDSAMYFCASLRQGTSDTQYFGPGTRLTVL.

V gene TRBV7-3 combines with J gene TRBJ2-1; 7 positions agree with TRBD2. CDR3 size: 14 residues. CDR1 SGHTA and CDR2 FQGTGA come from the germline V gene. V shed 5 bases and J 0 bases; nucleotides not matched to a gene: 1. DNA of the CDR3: TGTGCCAGCAGCCCTAGCGGCTCCTACAATGAGCAGTTCTTC. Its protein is CASSPSGSYNEQFF.

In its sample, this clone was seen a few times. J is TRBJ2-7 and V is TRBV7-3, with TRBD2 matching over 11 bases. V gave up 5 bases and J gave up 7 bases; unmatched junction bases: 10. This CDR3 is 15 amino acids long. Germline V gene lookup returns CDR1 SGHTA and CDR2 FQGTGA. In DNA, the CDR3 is TGTGCCAGCAGCCCGGTAGCGGGGGGGCAAGGAGAGCAGTACTTC. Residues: CASSPVAGGQGEQYF. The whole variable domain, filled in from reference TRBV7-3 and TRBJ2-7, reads GAGVSQTPSNKVTEKGKYVELRCDPISGHTALYWYRQSLGQGPEFLIYFQGTGAADDSGLPNDRFFAVRPEGSVSTLKIQRTERGDSAVYLCASSPVAGGQGEQYFGPGTRLTVT.

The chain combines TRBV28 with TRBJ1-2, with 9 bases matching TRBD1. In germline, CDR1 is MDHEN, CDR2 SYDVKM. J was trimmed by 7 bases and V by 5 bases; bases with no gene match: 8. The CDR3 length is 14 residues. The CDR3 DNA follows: TGTGCCAGCAGTCCCCTACAGGGGGCTGGTGGCTACACCTTC. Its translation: CASSPLQGAGGYTF.

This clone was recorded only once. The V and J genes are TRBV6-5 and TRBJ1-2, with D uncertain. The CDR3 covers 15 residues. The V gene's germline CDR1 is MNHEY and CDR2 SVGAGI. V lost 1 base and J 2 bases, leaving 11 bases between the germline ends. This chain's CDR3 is CASSYYTLRNYGYTF. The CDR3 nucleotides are TGTGCCAGCAGTTACTACACTCTGAGGAACTATGGCTACACCTTC.

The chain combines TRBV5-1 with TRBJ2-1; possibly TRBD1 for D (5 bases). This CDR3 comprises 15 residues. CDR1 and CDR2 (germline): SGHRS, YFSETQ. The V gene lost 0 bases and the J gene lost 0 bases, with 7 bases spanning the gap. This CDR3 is CASSLVGDSYNEQFF. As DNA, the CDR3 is TGCGCCAGCAGCTTGGTAGGGGACTCCTACAATGAGCAGTTCTTC.

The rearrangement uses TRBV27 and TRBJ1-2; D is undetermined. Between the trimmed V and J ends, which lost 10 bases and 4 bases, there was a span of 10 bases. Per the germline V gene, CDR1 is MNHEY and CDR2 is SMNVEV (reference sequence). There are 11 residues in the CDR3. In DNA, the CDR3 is TGTGCCACTGCGTCGGTCTATGGCTACACCTTC. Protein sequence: CATASVYGYTF.

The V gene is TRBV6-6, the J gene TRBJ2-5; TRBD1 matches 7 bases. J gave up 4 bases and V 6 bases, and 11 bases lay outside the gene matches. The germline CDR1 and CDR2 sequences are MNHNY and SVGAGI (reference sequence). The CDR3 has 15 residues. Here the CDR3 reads CASRPPGQMRETQYF. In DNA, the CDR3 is TGTGCCAGCAGGCCCCCGGGACAGATGCGAGAGACCCAGTACTTC.

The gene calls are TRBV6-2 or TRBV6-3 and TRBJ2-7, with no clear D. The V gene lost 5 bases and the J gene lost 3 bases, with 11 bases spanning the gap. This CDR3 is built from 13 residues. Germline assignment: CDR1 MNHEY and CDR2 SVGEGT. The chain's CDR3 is CASSLILRYEQYF. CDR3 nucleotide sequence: TGTGCCAGCAGTCTTATACTGCGCTACGAGCAGTACTTC.